This TCR beta chain was identified in a study of cytomegalovirus exposure and HLA in healthy donors. Those who donated were healthy bone marrow donors. PCR primers comprised 60 Vbeta and 13 Jbeta primers. The assay was immunoSEQ multiplex PCR, and TCRdb's table has in-frame clones only and misses some. This sample yields some 170,000 clones, of which roughly 79% are seen a single time; roughly 2.8% belongs to the top ten. The length of the CDR3 is 15 residues. V gave up 5 bases and J gave up 10 bases; unmatched junction bases: 16. Germline-derived CDR1 and CDR2 are GTSNPN and SVGIG (reference sequence). This clone appeared a few times.

The rearrangement links TRBV30 to TRBJ2-1; 8 bases are a match to TRBD2. The sequence was collected from a male donor in good health and CMV-seronegative. The sequencing input was PBMCs. In nucleotides, the CDR3 is TGTGCCTGGGGGGGGTCAGCGGGAGCAGAGAACGAGCAGTTCTTC. Protein product: CAWGGSAGAENEQFF.